The 32 T cell receptor beta chains below come from one sample, sequenced in a study of CD8+CD57+ T cells in acquired aplastic anemia. Individuals selected for sequencing had exhibited CD8+CD57+ cell expansion on flow cytometry. Profiling that covered TCR beta VDJ and CDR3 relied on genomic DNA as its template. In TCRdb, the reads were re-called with MiXCR into one record per CDR3 protein. The sample consists of 130,000 or so distinct CDR3 sequences, almost 40% of them appearing once. The sequenced material came from sorted CD4+, CD8+, or CD8+CD57+ T cells (not recorded which) from PBMCs. These receptors originate from a human donor with aplastic anemia.

The chain employs TRBV10-2 and TRBJ1-2; maybe TRBD1 (6 bases). This CDR3 is built from 15 residues. V was pared by 4 bases and J by 0 bases, with 12 bases between. The germline V gene has CDR1 WSHSY and CDR2 SAAADI. This CDR3 is CASSGTGPPNYGYTF. The CDR3 DNA is TGCGCCAGCAGTGGAACAGGGCCACCTAACTATGGCTACACCTTC.

This clonotype was seen repeatedly, ten times or more. This chain connects TRBV7-9 to TRBJ1-1; TRBD1 matches 7 bases. From germline, CDR1 is SEHNR and CDR2 FQNEAQ (reference sequence). The length of the CDR3 is 15 residues. V lost 3 bases and J lost 3; bases outside the gene matches: 7. The CDR3 loop is CASSFSTGSYTEAFF. The CDR3 nucleotides read TGTGCCAGCAGCTTCTCGACAGGGTCTTACACTGAAGCTTTCTTT.

This clonotype was counted only a few times. In nucleotides, the CDR3 is TGCAGCGTTGAGCGGGGTCGTGGCACAGATACGCAGTATTTT. It is translated as CSVERGRGTDTQYF. The V call is TRBV29-1, the J call TRBJ2-3, with TRBD2 as a possible D gene (6 bases). The CDR3 is 14 amino acids. The V and J ends lost 3 bases and 1 base respectively, with 11 bases between them. CDR1 is SQVTM and CDR2 is ANQGSEA in the germline V gene.

This clonotype was found many times. The chain recombines TRBV5-1 with TRBJ1-1, with a tentative D call TRBD1 (6 bases). The germline V and J ends were trimmed by 0 bases and 8 bases, with 14 bases remaining between them. The CDR3 extends over 14 amino acids. Germline lookup yields CDR1 SGHRS and CDR2 YFSETQ. CDR3 bases: TGCGCCAGCAGCTTGGGAGGGACAACTAGAGAAGCTTTCTTT. It is translated as CASSLGGTTREAFF. Looking up the rest from reference TRBV5-1 and TRBJ1-1 gives the full variable domain: KAGVTQTPRYLIKTRGQQVTLSCSPISGHRSVSWYQQTPGQGLQFLFEYFSETQRNKGNFPGRFSGRQFSNSRSEMNVSTLELGDSALYLCASSLGGTTREAFFGQGTRLTVV.

This clonotype was found many times. The chain has TRBV29-1 and TRBJ2-7, with D hard to call. In germline, CDR1 is SQVTM, CDR2 ANQGSEA. V lost 0 bases and J 2 bases, leaving 11 bases between the germline ends. This CDR3 contains 14 residues. The CDR3 sequence is CSVEDLYVPYEQYV. CDR3 nucleotides: TGCAGCGTTGAAGATCTTTACGTTCCCTACGAGCAGTACGTC.

The sample holds one count of this clonotype. The chain combines TRBV7-9 with TRBJ2-2; the D is unclear. Germline loops: CDR1 SEHNR, CDR2 FQNEAQ (reference sequence). The V and J ends lost 3 bases and 9 bases respectively, with 2 bases between them. The length of the CDR3 is 10 residues. CDR3 amino acids: CASSFRELFF. CDR3 nucleotides: TGTGCCAGCAGCTTCCGGGAGCTGTTTTTT.

This clonotype was observed many times. V and J are TRBV24-1 and TRBJ2-3; maybe TRBD1 (5 bases). CDR1 and CDR2 (germline): KGHDR, SFDVKD. V lost 3 bases to trimming and J lost 0 bases, with 12 bases between them. The CDR3 totals 16 residues. CDR3 sequence reads: CATSDPLTGSTDTQYF. The CDR3 DNA sequence: TGTGCCACCAGTGATCCCCTCACAGGAAGCACAGATACGCAGTATTTT.

This clonotype was seen many times. The chain combines TRBV5-1 with TRBJ2-5; 11 positions agree with TRBD2. The germline gives CDR1 SGHRS, CDR2 YFSETQ. The CDR3 is 15 residues long. V shed 0 bases, J shed 3 bases, and the junction held 1 base outside the gene matches. The CDR3 reads CASSLVAGGKETQYF. CDR3 nucleotides: TGCGCCAGCAGCTTGGTAGCGGGGGGGAAAGAGACCCAGTACTTC.

This clonotype was seen at least ten times. This chain links TRBV29-1 with TRBJ2-2; D is perhaps TRBD2 (7 bases). This CDR3 contains 15 residues. Trimming left V 8 bases short and J 7 bases short, with 23 bases between. The germline V gene encodes CDR1 SQVTM and CDR2 ANQGSEA. For the CDR3, the DNA is TGCAGCACTTGGGCTGCGGGGGCTCTTGGCGGGGAGCTGTTTTTT. Protein product: CSTWAAGALGGELFF.

This clonotype has only a few counts. The rearrangement joins TRBV30 to TRBJ1-2; D remains unclear. CDR3 length: 12 residues. Germline values: CDR1 GTSNPN, CDR2 SVGIG (reference sequence). V lost 3 bases to trimming and J lost 8 bases, with 13 bases between them. Written as DNA, the CDR3 is TGTGCCTGGAGCCCACCTGGGGTCGGCTACACCTTC. Translated: CAWSPPGVGYTF.

This clonotype occurred once. A much larger clone sits a single nucleotide away, making a read error possible. The CDR3 sequence is CASSYKVYNSSLHF. The CDR3 DNA reads as TGTGCCAGCAGTTACAAGGTCTATAATTCATCCCTCCACTTT. The chain recombines TRBV6-2 or TRBV6-3 with TRBJ1-6; unclear D gene. The germline CDR1 and CDR2 sequences are MNHEY and SVGEGT. The CDR3 spans 14 residues.

This clonotype occurred many times. The chain combines TRBV3-1 with TRBJ2-3, with 7 bases lining up with TRBD2. The CDR3 length is 16 residues. Germline loops: CDR1 LGHDT, CDR2 YNNKEL (reference sequence). The J segment lost 5 bases and the V segment lost 4 bases, leaving 12 bases of the junction unmatched. CDR3 region: CASSPLLARGVDTQYF. Here the CDR3 DNA reads TGTGCCAGCAGCCCCCTACTAGCGAGAGGGGTAGATACGCAGTATTTT.

The sample holds many counts of this clonotype. The chain couples TRBV5-6 to TRBJ1-2; 11 bases align to TRBD1. The length of the CDR3 is 17 residues. The V gene end was trimmed by 3 bases and the J gene end by 0 bases; junction bases not matched to a gene: 7. CDR1 is SGHDT and CDR2 is YYEEEE in the germline V gene. The CDR3 bases are TGTGCCAGCAGCTCGACTGGGGACAGGGGGTCTAACTATGGCTACACCTTC. Amino acids: CASSSTGDRGSNYGYTF.

This clonotype has at least ten counts. J is TRBJ2-1 and V is TRBV5-1; no reliable D call. The CDR3 loop spans 15 amino acids. Germline V gene data show CDR1 as SGHRS and CDR2 as YFSETQ. V lost 2 bases and J 2 bases, leaving 11 bases between the germline ends. CDR3 sequence (DNA): TGCGCCAGCAGCTTTGGTGGGAATACCTACAATGAGCAGTTCTTC. Protein sequence: CASSFGGNTYNEQFF. Full variable domain (rest looked up from reference TRBV5-1 and TRBJ2-1): KAGVTQTPRYLIKTRGQQVTLSCSPISGHRSVSWYQQTPGQGLQFLFEYFSETQRNKGNFPGRFSGRQFSNSRSEMNVSTLELGDSALYLCASSFGGNTYNEQFFGPGTRLTVL.

The rearrangement uses TRBV5-1 and TRBJ2-1, with 8 positions matching TRBD1. V lost 3 bases and J lost 7; bases outside the gene matches: 6. Germline CDR1 is SGHRS and CDR2 is YFSETQ. This CDR3 contains 14 residues. The CDR3 nucleotides are TGCGCCAGCAGCTCCCAGAACAGGGGGAATGAGCAGTTCTTC. This codes for CASSSQNRGNEQFF. The full variable domain, completed using reference TRBV5-1 and TRBJ2-1, is KAGVTQTPRYLIKTRGQQVTLSCSPISGHRSVSWYQQTPGQGLQFLFEYFSETQRNKGNFPGRFSGRQFSNSRSEMNVSTLELGDSALYLCASSSQNRGNEQFFGPGTRLTVL.

The CDR3 DNA sequence: TGCAGCGTTGAACCGAGACAGGGGAACACTGAAGCTTTCTTT. Translation: CSVEPRQGNTEAFF. This sequence joins TRBV29-1 and TRBJ1-1, with 7 bases that match TRBD1. The CDR3 covers 14 residues. The germline CDR1 and CDR2 sequences are SQVTM and ANQGSEA. Trimming at V came to 2 bases and at J to 1 base, leaving 4 bases not matched to a gene.

The chain recombines TRBV18 with TRBJ1-5; 7 nucleotides agree with TRBD1. The ends lost 3 bases at V and 0 bases at J; junction bases unmatched: 5. Germline CDR1 and CDR2: KGHSH and LQKENI. This CDR3 is 16 amino acids long. CDR3 in amino acids: CASSPGTGDSNQPQHF. For the CDR3, the DNA is TGTGCCAGCTCACCGGGAACAGGGGATAGCAATCAGCCCCAGCATTTT.

The chain combines TRBV11-2 with TRBJ1-5, with TRBD1 identical over 9 bases. After removal of 5 bases from V and 7 bases from J, the junction contained 12 bases not matched to a gene. Germline CDR1 and CDR2: SGHAT and FQNNGV. This CDR3 has 16 amino acids. The DNA of the CDR3 is TGTGCCAGCAGCCCACTGGGACAGGGAAGCGCCCAGCCCCAGCATTTT. It translates to CASSPLGQGSAQPQHF.

There are many counts of this clonotype. The chain is built from TRBV25-1 and TRBJ2-5; 9 bases fit TRBD2. In germline, CDR1 is MGHDK, CDR2 SYGVNS. This CDR3 contains 15 residues. Trimming took 2 bases from V and 5 from J; bases not matched to a gene: 6. The CDR3 reads CASSERGRGGETQYF. CDR3 nucleotides: TGTGCCAGCAGTGAAAGGGGGCGGGGGGGCGAGACCCAGTACTTC.

This chain joins TRBV7-2 and TRBJ1-2; the D is unclear. The V end was cut by 1 base, the J end by 5 bases, with 8 bases between. CDR1 and CDR2 from the germline V gene are SGHTA and FQGNSA. The CDR3 is 13 residues long. The CDR3 protein is CASSLGSQYGYTF. The CDR3 DNA follows: TGTGCCAGCAGCTTAGGGTCTCAGTATGGCTACACCTTC.

There are many counts of this clonotype. The chain carries TRBV5-1 and TRBJ1-1; D is undetermined. The CDR3 consists of 13 residues. Germline V gives CDR1 SGHRS, CDR2 YFSETQ. The V end lost 1 base, the J end lost 1 base, and 5 bases lay between the germline ends. CDR3 coding DNA: TGCGCCAGCAGCTTGTATGAGAACACTGAAGCTTTCTTT. This sequence encodes CASSLYENTEAFF. Full variable domain (rest looked up from reference TRBV5-1 and TRBJ1-1): KAGVTQTPRYLIKTRGQQVTLSCSPISGHRSVSWYQQTPGQGLQFLFEYFSETQRNKGNFPGRFSGRQFSNSRSEMNVSTLELGDSALYLCASSLYENTEAFFGQGTRLTVV.

This clonotype was counted at least ten times. This chain joins TRBV7-2 and TRBJ2-1; D is undetermined. CDR1 is SGHTA and CDR2 is FQGNSA in the germline V gene. The CDR3 loop spans 15 amino acids. The ends were cut back, 0 bases at V and 4 bases at J, with 10 bases in the middle. CDR3 in amino acids: CASSLAYGSYNEQFF. CDR3 nucleotides: TGTGCCAGCAGCTTAGCGTATGGGTCTTACAATGAGCAGTTCTTC.

This clonotype was detected ten times or more. V and J are TRBV4-2 and TRBJ2-7, with 7 bases lining up with TRBD2. Germline V lookup: CDR1 LGHNA, CDR2 YNFKEQ. This CDR3 region has 16 residues. J lost 1 base, V lost 4 bases, and 10 bases had no gene match. CDR3 residues: CASSPELARVSYEQYF. For the CDR3, the DNA is TGTGCCAGCAGCCCGGAACTAGCGCGGGTTTCCTACGAGCAGTACTTC.

The table lists this clonotype with many counts. The chain has TRBV20-1 and TRBJ1-5; the D is unclear. The germline V gene has CDR1 DFQATT and CDR2 SNEGSKA (reference sequence). The CDR3 contains 13 residues. V lost 1 base and J lost 5, with 9 bases in between. In DNA, the CDR3 is TGCAGTGCTAGAGTAAGCGGTGATCAGCCCCAGCATTTT. Its protein is CSARVSGDQPQHF.

This chain connects TRBV7-9 to TRBJ1-1, with TRBD1 as a possible D gene (5 bases). The CDR3 length is 15 residues. CDR1 and CDR2 (germline): SEHNR, FQNEAQ (reference sequence). The V end was cut by 8 bases, the J end by 0 bases, with 16 bases between. The CDR3 spells CASGVDGALNTEAFF. The CDR3 region has the DNA TGTGCCAGCGGCGTTGACGGGGCCCTGAACACTGAAGCTTTCTTT.

This clonotype was recorded at least ten times. The chain uses TRBV29-1 and TRBJ1-1; tentative D call: TRBD1 (6 bases). The V gene's germline CDR1 is SQVTM and CDR2 ANQGSEA. CDR3 size: 11 residues. Deletions cut 5 bases from V and 6 bases from J, with 10 bases between. The CDR3 spells CSVRQAAEAFF. Here the CDR3 DNA reads TGCAGCGTTCGACAGGCGGCTGAAGCTTTCTTT.

Details on this clonotype: A clone one base away is much larger, so this may be a read error. V and J are TRBV5-6 and TRBJ2-5; D gene uncertain. The CDR3 is 12 amino acids. Looked up from germline, CDR1 is SGHDT and CDR2 is YYEEEE. V lost 5 bases and J 4 bases, leaving 9 bases between the germline ends. CDR3 sequence reads: CASSLSAETQYF. CDR3 bases: TGTGCCAGCAGTTTGAGCGCAGAGACCCAGTACTTC.

This clonotype was detected ten times or more. This chain connects TRBV2 to TRBJ2-5, with 12 bases aligning to TRBD2. Germline CDR1 SNHLY, CDR2 FYNNEI. J gave up 1 base and V 5 bases, and 5 bases lay outside the gene matches. There are 16 residues in the CDR3. As DNA, the CDR3 is TGTGCCAGCAGTCAGACTAGCGGGGGTCTCCAAGAGACCCAGTACTTC. This translates into CASSQTSGGLQETQYF.

The rearrangement links TRBV7-2 to TRBJ2-7; tentative D call: TRBD2 (6 bases). This CDR3 contains 13 residues. Germline CDR1 and CDR2: SGHTA and FQGNSA. Trimming pared 3 bases from V and 9 bases from J, leaving 15 bases between. The CDR3 loop reads CASSLAGSGGQYF. The DNA of the CDR3 is TGTGCCAGCAGCTTGGCGGGGTCCGGGGGGCAGTACTTC.

This clonotype was seen ten or more times. The chain has TRBV7-2 and TRBJ1-5; unclear D gene. This CDR3 has 13 amino acids. Trimming took 2 bases from V and 7 from J, leaving 9 bases between them. Germline lookup yields CDR1 SGHTA and CDR2 FQGNSA. The CDR3 DNA is TGTGCCAGCAGCTTATCAGGTATCCAGCCCCAGCATTTT. Encoded protein: CASSLSGIQPQHF.

This clonotype has a count of ten or more. The rearrangement links TRBV9 to TRBJ1-2; D unclear. Germline loops: CDR1 SGDLS, CDR2 YYNGEE. V was trimmed by 0 bases and J by 0 bases, leaving 9 bases between them. The CDR3 length is 15 residues. The CDR3, as DNA: TGTGCCAGCAGCGTAGCGGGATTAGCTAACTATGGCTACACCTTC. The encoded protein is CASSVAGLANYGYTF.

This clonotype has ten or more counts. The chain employs TRBV20-1 and TRBJ2-1, with 7 bases matching TRBD1. Germline CDR1 and CDR2: DFQATT and SNEGSKA (reference sequence). Germline trimming cut 5 bases from V and 2 bases from J; bases unmatched to any gene: 9. This CDR3 is built from 15 residues. The CDR3 protein is CSALHRGQTYNEQFF. DNA for the CDR3: TGCAGTGCTCTCCACCGGGGACAGACCTACAATGAGCAGTTCTTC.